This TCR beta chain appears in the sequencing data of a study of shared clonotypes between healthy human individuals (dated by TCRdb to 2020 to 2022). Regarding the study in general: Three men and two women, aged 18 to 49 years, made up the cohort. Each donor's leukapheresis produced roughly between roughly 0.85 and 10 billion PBMCs. Per donor, three plates each were used for CD4 naive and CD4 memory, two for CD8 naive, and one for CD8 memory. Libraries were prepared and TCR repertoires were sequenced by different laboratories using diverse techniques, in order to increase sequencing depth and limit assay-specific biases. Blood TCR repertoires of 5 or 6 healthy adults were deeply sequenced to estimate repertoire size and the extent of clonotype sharing between individuals. Results the study describes overall, beyond this receptor: Even with the large sequencing depth, rarefaction of the sorted-subset datasets indicated that sequencing was incomplete. Clonotypes shared by all four sorted-subset donors showed higher generation probabilities than non-shared clonotypes. Sampling was restricted to blood, and TCR repertoires in tissues likely differ from the TCR repertoires found in blood. Pairwise subsampling indicated that sequencing depth was expected to affect the degree of clonotype sharing among donors. Naive subsets generally had larger estimated clonotype richness than memory subsets. About 4.5% of naive CD4, around 3.6% of naive CD8, approximately 2.2% of memory CD4, and about 0.4% of memory CD8 clonotypes were shared across several donors. Because the study included only a small number of donors, the genetic and exposure-history diversity represented was limited.

The donors were healthy, HIV-negative adults with no recently reported acute infections or vaccinations. Only Caucasian adults living in Nashville, Tennessee, USA were represented among the donors. Magnetic negative selection was used to enrich CD4+ T cells, after which naive cells were positively selected on CD45RA and the negative fraction became the memory subset. Blood was obtained by leukapheresis, after which PBMCs were separated by Ficoll-Histopaque density gradient centrifugation and cryopreserved in liquid nitrogen vapor phase. Analytical flow cytometry was used to check the purity and quantity of each magnetically sorted T cell population. Each sorted fraction had its genomic DNA isolated and then quantified by UV absorbance on a Nanodrop 2000c. The V end gives up 1 base and the J end 6 bases, leaving 11 bases in the junction not matched to a gene. Based on the germline V gene, the CDR1 and CDR2 sequences are LGHNA and YNFKEQ. Taken from cysteine to phenylalanine, the CDR3 has 17 residues. Only the CDR3 DNA is retained, 51 bases long and in frame from the first base.

TCR CDR3 regions were amplified from genomic DNA by multiplex PCR using the deep immunoSEQ assay. Extracted genomic DNA from each cell subset was distributed evenly across all wells of several immunoSEQ 96-well plates, and each plate was treated as a replicate. For sorted subsets, each replicate PCR was loaded with roughly 200 ng genomic DNA, equivalent to 30,000 to 35,000 T cell genomes. Purified libraries were measured with a Qubit 3.0 fluorometer, size-checked on a Bioanalyzer 2100, and measured again with the KAPA Library Quantification kit. Every immunoSEQ 96-well plate was sequenced on a dedicated single-read 150-cycle Illumina NextSeq 550 flow cell. In the original analysis: Because the immunoSEQ output included only junctional sequences and no quality scores, the filtering could not be the same as the filtering used for full-length reads. Sequences were annotated with PyIR, a Python wrapper for IgBLAST v1.9, using IMGT germline references to assign V/J genes and CDR3. Reads were removed for weak V/J assignments (E-value above 1e-6), missing CDR3, stop codons, out-of-frame junctions, or ambiguous translated residues. V3J clonotypes were defined as sequences sharing an identical inferred V gene, J gene, and CDR3 amino acid sequence. Percentage overlap between repertoires was calculated by dividing the number of shared unique clonotypes by the size of the smaller repertoire. Three approaches were used to assess repertoire richness: RTK rarefaction, the Chao1 estimator, and Recon v2.1 estimates of unobserved clonotypes. Generation probabilities were computed with OLGA for all TCRbeta clonotypes obtained by the gDNA method from four donors. TCRdb re-hosts the immuneACCESS table, in-frame sequences only. Its copies lack some clones; in the studies checked, an unresolved V gene accounts for under half of them, and the cause for the rest is not known. That table supplies the V and J calls and clone size; D and trimming were determined from the DNA. Counted in this sample were 600,000 to 750,000 clones; around 77% of them appeared once. The ten largest clones take up approximately 1.7% of the sample.

Note on this clone: Its antigen remains undetermined. Base qualities are not recorded, but no much larger clone differs from it by a single base.

The chain uses TRBV4-2 and TRBJ2-1; 8 bases in between match TRBD2. The sequenced sample consisted of memory CD4+ T cells sorted from blood. The meaning of the sample's cell subset or site label: CD45RA-negative fraction. The receptor was derived from a woman aged 25-40 years in good health. The DNA sequence is TGTGCCAGCAGCCAAGGACATGTCGGTAGCGGGGTCAATGAGCAGTTCTTC. The encoded protein is CASSQGHVGSGVNEQFF.